The rows below give T cell receptor beta chains drawn from one sample of a study of T cell changes during pregnancy in multiple sclerosis. Here immunoSEQ multiplex PCR was the method, and the copy in TCRdb shows in-frame clones only, minus some. The sample has 100,000 or so clones, around 93% seen once. This specimen consisted of peripheral blood, obtained in the first trimester of pregnancy. These receptors all stem from a female donor with multiple sclerosis, enrolled in a pregnancy study. Both conserved end residues are part of each CDR3.

TRBV6-1	TRBJ2-7	CASSMPDMSYEQYF
TRBV5-1	TRBJ2-2	CASSLSRDRGNTGELFF
TRBV7-9	TRBJ2-2	CASSSVQGAHATGELFF
TRBV9	TRBJ1-2	CASSPGGARYGYTF
TRBV7-3	TRBJ1-1	CASSLGRGGTEAFF
TRBV9	NA	CASSPSRLVYEQYF
TRBV11-2	TRBJ2-1	CASSPDRYNEQFF
TRBV27	TRBJ2-1	CASSSSAYNEQFF
TRBV2	TRBJ2-1	CASRVGLAGGLYNEQFF
TRBV7-6	TRBJ2-5	CASSLLSAGGGETQYF
TRBV6-4	TRBJ2-3	CATVEWVAGALTDTQYF
TRBV15	TRBJ1-6	CATSTGQGARNNSPLHF
TRBV13	TRBJ2-5	CASSLVAGRQETQYF
TRBV2	TRBJ2-1	CASTGGSYNEQFF
TRBV4-1	TRBJ1-3	CASSQVRGEFSGNTIYF
TRBV6-6	TRBJ1-3	CASSSSGTGNTIYF
TRBV7-9	TRBJ1-3	CASSLGVPGDTIYF
TRBV29-1	TRBJ1-5	CSAAGTGINQPQHF
TRBV19	TRBJ2-1	CASSIRLAHNEQFF
TRBV6-1	TRBJ2-1	CASSEDGVAGGPYNEQFF
TRBV11-2	TRBJ2-1	CASGPGFPRQGWNEQFF
TRBV6-5	TRBJ1-6	CASTQGGSRGSPLHF
TRBV6-1	TRBJ2-7	CASSERMGSRTYEQYF
TRBV7-2	TRBJ2-1	CASRASGGEGEQFF
TRBV6-1	TRBJ1-1	CASSAVWQAFF
TRBV6-6	TRBJ2-7	CASSYTMRTDEQYF
TRBV5-6	TRBJ1-1	CASSSTDTTTANTEAFF
TRBV27	TRBJ2-7	CASRRQGMRYEQYF
TRBV11-3	TRBJ2-7	CASSPTRDRPREQYF
TRBV9	TRBJ2-3	CASSVGVRGGSTDTQYF
TRBV9	TRBJ2-7	CASSGGGTGEQYF
TRBV15	TRBJ1-1	CATSSPSQGATEAFF
TRBV29-1	TRBJ1-3	CSVEDLGPGNTIYF
TRBV11-1	TRBJ2-2	CASSRSRTANTGELFF
TRBV6-1	TRBJ1-5	CASSDVQAVQPQHF
TRBV6-5	TRBJ2-5	CASRSQAGGTQYF
TRBV6-4	TRBJ1-1	CASSDYPGTEAFF
TRBV10-3	NA	CAISEGLAGNSSYEQYF
TRBV10-3	TRBJ2-7	CAISDGTGTGYEQYF
TRBV5-4	TRBJ2-7	CASRDHSGNYAYEQYF
TRBV20-1	TRBJ2-7	CSTAAGGEQYF
TRBV5-1	TRBJ2-3	CASSLGGGLRTDTQYF
TRBV5-1	TRBJ2-3	CASSFGTSGGADTQYF
TRBV19	TRBJ1-3	CASSMTDTGNTIYF
TRBV5-1	TRBJ1-4	CASSWGQGATDEKLFF
TRBV5-8	TRBJ2-3	CASSRGLGLPQLNTQYF
TRBV19	TRBJ2-2	CASSIPSGVVTGELFF
TRBV7-9	TRBJ2-5	CASSPRTGWETQYF
TRBV5-6	TRBJ1-1	CASSLVRQTEAFF
TRBV2	TRBJ2-3	CASSVRGAESTDTQYF
TRBV9	TRBJ1-1	CASSVGNSRNTEAFF
TRBV7-3	TRBJ2-3	CASSSGLAGATADTQYF
TRBV14	TRBJ2-5	CASSQDRGAGRTQETQYF
TRBV30	TRBJ1-2	CAWIELRGGRGGYTF
TRBV4-2	TRBJ2-2	CASSQVAGGALELFF